Below, 21 T cell receptor beta chains from the same sample are listed, as sequenced in a study of cytotoxic CD8 clonotypes in ibrutinib-treated CLL. TCRdb's copy holds only in-frame clones and misses some; the assay was immunoSEQ multiplex PCR. The sample gives some 350,000 clones, roughly 67% of which show up once; roughly 6.7% is in the top ten. Sequenced material: PBMCs, taken after 36 months of ibrutinib treatment. The receptors here all came from a human donor with chronic lymphocytic leukemia.

This clone was seen only once. The chain is built from TRBV6-1 and TRBJ1-4; a possible D gene is TRBD1 (5 bases). The CDR3 is made up of 14 amino acids. Germline CDR1 reads MNHNS; CDR2 reads SASEGT. Trimming left V 3 bases short and J 8 bases short, with 13 bases between. The CDR3 nucleotides read TGTGCCAGCAGTGAGTTAGGGGTAGGAGAAAAACTGTTTTTT. Protein sequence: CASSELGVGEKLFF.

V is TRBV5-1 and J is TRBJ2-7; 8 positions agree with TRBD1. This CDR3 is built from 13 residues. With 2 bases clipped from V and 5 bases from J, the junction kept 3 bases outside the gene matches. Germline V lookup: CDR1 SGHRS, CDR2 YFSETQ. Here the CDR3 DNA reads TGCGCCAGCAGCTTTCAGGGGGCCGACGAGCAGTACTTC. Translating it yields CASSFQGADEQYF.

V and J are TRBV4-2 and TRBJ2-5, with D possibly TRBD2 on 5 matching bases. Germline CDR1 LGHNA, CDR2 YNFKEQ. V lost 4 bases, J lost 5 bases, and 14 bases lay in between. The CDR3 is 14 amino acids. CDR3 protein: CASSPPGRGETQYF. DNA of the CDR3: TGTGCCAGCAGCCCTCCAGGCCGAGGGGAGACCCAGTACTTC.

This sequence joins TRBV5-1 and TRBJ2-7; possible D gene TRBD2, 6 bases. CDR3 length: 14 residues. The ends were cut back, 2 bases at V and 5 bases at J, with 14 bases in the middle. CDR1 and CDR2 (germline): SGHRS, YFSETQ. The CDR3 spells CASSFVGGEDEQYF. In nucleotides, the CDR3 is TGCGCCAGCAGCTTTGTGGGGGGTGAAGACGAGCAGTACTTC. The whole variable domain, filled in from reference TRBV5-1 and TRBJ2-7, reads KAGVTQTPRYLIKTRGQQVTLSCSPISGHRSVSWYQQTPGQGLQFLFEYFSETQRNKGNFPGRFSGRQFSNSRSEMNVSTLELGDSALYLCASSFVGGEDEQYFGPGTRLTVT.

The chain couples TRBV14 to TRBJ2-3; 9 bases match TRBD2. Germline values: CDR1 SGHDN, CDR2 FVKESK. The CDR3 covers 15 residues. V shed 5 bases and J 6 bases; nucleotides not matched to a gene: 9. This CDR3 is CASSAPGLAGDTQYF. CDR3 nucleotides: TGTGCCAGCAGCGCCCCAGGGCTAGCGGGGGATACGCAGTATTTT. The variable domain in full, completed from reference TRBV14 and TRBJ2-3, reads EAGVTQFPSHSVIEKGQTVTLRCDPISGHDNLYWYRRVMGKEIKFLLHFVKESKQDESGMPNNRFLAERTGGTYSTLKVQPAELEDSGVYFCASSAPGLAGDTQYFGPGTRLTVL.

This chain connects TRBV6-4 to TRBJ1-3, with 7 bases identical to TRBD1. J lost 0 bases, V lost 9 bases, and 14 bases had no gene match. The V gene's germline CDR1 is MRHNA and CDR2 SNTAGT. The CDR3 is 17 residues long. The CDR3 sequence is CARRTRDRACSGNTIYF. The CDR3 DNA reads TGTGCCAGACGGACGCGGGACAGAGCTTGCTCTGGAAACACCATATATTTT.

This clone was observed a few times. The chain combines TRBV5-4 with TRBJ1-2; 7 positions match TRBD1. V was clipped by 2 bases and J by 5 bases; unmatched bases: 3. The CDR3 has 13 residues. Germline values: CDR1 SGHNT, CDR2 YYREEE (reference sequence). CDR3 DNA sequence: TGTGCCAGCAGCTTTGACAGGGAGTATGGCTACACCTTC. This codes for CASSFDREYGYTF.

V is TRBV20-1 and J is TRBJ2-5, with 7 bases that match TRBD2. V was clipped by 6 bases and J by 11 bases; unmatched bases: 6. The CDR3 length is 10 residues. The V gene's germline CDR1 is DFQATT and CDR2 SNEGSKA (reference sequence). CDR3: CSAQRGTQYF. The CDR3 nucleotides read TGCAGTGCGCAGCGGGGCACTCAGTACTTC.

This chain uses TRBV15 with TRBJ2-5; 11 nucleotides line up with TRBD2. CDR3 length equals 17 residues. Trimming at V came to 0 bases and at J to 4 bases, leaving 7 bases not matched to a gene. CDR1 LNHNV and CDR2 YYDKDF come from the germline V gene (reference sequence). CDR3 nucleotide sequence: TGTGCCACCAGCAGAGATCGGAGACTAGCGGGACGAGAGACCCAGTACTTC. It is translated as CATSRDRRLAGRETQYF.

The rearrangement links TRBV10-1 to TRBJ2-7, with D possibly matching TRBD1 (6 bases). CDR3 size: 14 residues. The germline CDR1 and CDR2 sequences are WNHNN and SYGVQD (reference sequence). V was shortened by 3 bases and J by 5 bases, with 14 bases between the two germline ends. The DNA of the CDR3 is TGCGCCAGCAGTGATCTAACAGGGCTCCACGAGCAGTACTTC. It translates to CASSDLTGLHEQYF.

CDR3 sequence (DNA): TGCGCCAGCAGCCAATTTCTCCGGCAGTCCGTAGCCAAAAACATTCAGTACTTC. Amino acid sequence: CASSQFLRQSVAKNIQYF. The chain couples TRBV4-1 to TRBJ2-4; D is ambiguous. Germline V lookup: CDR1 MGHRA, CDR2 YSYEKL. This CDR3 has 18 amino acids. V lost 2 bases, J lost 0 bases, and 17 bases lay in between.

In the case of this clone: At one end, the junction sequence differs from germline, possibly due to a read error. Other nucleotide sequences in the sample specify the same CDR3. The chain has TRBV9 and TRBJ2-1; 7 bases are a match to TRBD2. The CDR3 length is 10 residues. The germline V gene has CDR1 SGDLS and CDR2 YYNGEE. CDR3 DNA sequence: TGTGCCAGTAGCGGGAATGAGCAGTTCTTC. Residues: CASSGNEQFF.

This clone has more than one count but fewer than ten. V and J are TRBV5-1 and TRBJ1-1, with unresolved D. This CDR3 has 14 residues. The V gene's germline CDR1 is SGHRS and CDR2 YFSETQ. Trimming removed 5 bases at V and 1 base at J, with 12 bases between. Here the CDR3 DNA reads TGCGCCAGCAGTCCGCAGACAACGAACACTGAAGCTTTCTTT. It translates to CASSPQTTNTEAFF.

V is TRBV6-5 and J is TRBJ2-7; perhaps D is TRBD1 or TRBD2 (6 bases each). The CDR3 consists of 11 residues. Germline CDR1 reads MNHEY; CDR2 reads SVGAGI. Trimming shortened V by 7 bases and J by 5 bases, and 9 bases separated the two germline ends. The CDR3 nucleotides are TGTGCCAGCACGGAGGGGGACGAGCAGTACTTC. Residues: CASTEGDEQYF.

This chain uses TRBV10-3 with TRBJ2-1; 8 bases line up with TRBD2. This CDR3 contains 20 residues. V trimming: 0 bases; J trimming: 0 bases; junction bases outside the gene matches: 13. Germline CDR1 and CDR2: ENHRY and SYGVKD. CDR3 amino acids: CAISESPGLEDASSYNEQFF. For the CDR3, the DNA is TGTGCCATCAGTGAGTCCCCGGGACTAGAAGATGCTAGCTCCTACAATGAGCAGTTCTTC.

The J gene is TRBJ2-7, the V gene TRBV19, with TRBD1 matching 7 bases. The CDR3 is 13 residues long. Losses at the gene ends were 2 bases for V and 6 bases for J; bases not matched to a gene: 4. CDR1 LNHDA and CDR2 SQIVND come from the germline V gene (reference sequence). CDR3 amino acids: CASSITGVAEQYF. The CDR3 coding sequence is TGTGCCAGTAGTATAACAGGGGTTGCCGAGCAGTACTTC.

The rearrangement joins TRBV25-1 to TRBJ2-2, with no clear D. CDR3 length: 15 residues. V was clipped by 5 bases and J by 5 bases, with 15 bases between them. Germline loops: CDR1 MGHDK, CDR2 SYGVNS. Here the CDR3 DNA reads TGTGCCAGCAGTCCCTCAGGTGCCGGAACCGGGGAGCTGTTTTTT. Protein: CASSPSGAGTGELFF.

This chain links TRBV10-2 with TRBJ1-6; no reliable D call. Germline loops: CDR1 WSHSY, CDR2 SAAADI. The CDR3 has 17 residues. V was pared by 0 bases and J by 0 bases, with 9 bases between. This CDR3 reads CASSESRRSSYNSPLHF. In DNA form, the CDR3 reads TGCGCCAGCAGTGAGTCCCGGCGGAGCTCCTATAATTCACCCCTCCACTTT.

In its sample, this clone was seen many times. The CDR3 region is CASTAGGATGELFF. The CDR3 DNA is TGTGCCAGCACAGCGGGGGGAGCCACCGGGGAGCTGTTTTTT. The V gene is TRBV9, the J gene TRBJ2-2; the match to TRBD2 covers 9 bases. V shed 6 bases and J 4 bases; nucleotides not matched to a gene: 4. CDR3 length: 14 amino acids. Germline V CDR1 and CDR2: SGDLS, YYNGEE.

This chain links TRBV10-3 with TRBJ1-2; D gene ambiguous. The CDR3 spans 11 residues. V gave up 7 bases and J gave up 6 bases, with 9 bases separating them. Germline CDR1 is ENHRY and CDR2 is SYGVKD. This chain's CDR3 is CAITEGNGYTF. The CDR3, as DNA: TGTGCCATCACAGAAGGGAATGGCTACACCTTC.

V usage is TRBV14 and J usage is TRBJ1-2; D is undetermined. CDR1 and CDR2 (germline): SGHDN, FVKESK. V dropped 0 bases and J dropped 3 bases, with 5 bases sitting between them. The CDR3 runs 13 residues. This CDR3 reads CASSQETDYGYTF. DNA for the CDR3: TGTGCCAGCAGCCAAGAGACGGACTATGGCTACACCTTC. The whole variable domain, remainder taken from reference TRBV14 and TRBJ1-2, is EAGVTQFPSHSVIEKGQTVTLRCDPISGHDNLYWYRRVMGKEIKFLLHFVKESKQDESGMPNNRFLAERTGGTYSTLKVQPAELEDSGVYFCASSQETDYGYTFGSGTRLTVV.